Listed below are T cell receptor beta chains from one sample, sequenced in a study of blood T cell repertoires in COVID-19. Data came from immunoSEQ multiplex PCR; TCRdb stores just in-frame clones and leaves some out. The profile shows roughly 97,000 clones, around 87% of them singletons. Sequenced: peripheral blood. These receptors all stem from a man aged 50-59 years with acute or convalescent COVID-19. Each CDR3 is given with its conserved first and last residue. Each record gives: J gene, clone size, CDR3 length, D gene, V gene, CDR3 DNA, CDR3 protein. The D gene is left open where the match is weak. Where a row states a size, it is once, few, many or the class of an expanded clone; other rows omit it.

J: TRBJ2-3
size: -
length: 15
D: TRBD2
V: TRBV30
DNA: TGTGCCTGGAGCGGTGAGCGGGAGGAAACAGATACGCAGTATTTT
CDR3: CAWSGEREETDTQYF

J: TRBJ2-4
size: once
length: 16
D: -
V: TRBV1
DNA: TGCACCAGCAGCCGCGGGACTAGCGCGAACAAAAACATTCAGTACTTC
CDR3: CTSSRGTSANKNIQYF

J: TRBJ1-2
size: few
length: 14
D: TRBD1
V: TRBV3-1/TRBV3-2
DNA: TGTGCCAGCAGCCAGAACGACAGGGTAAATGGCTACACCTTC
CDR3: CASSQNDRVNGYTF

J: TRBJ1-3
size: -
length: 17
D: TRBD1
V: TRBV5-1
DNA: TGCGCCAGCAGCTTGGACAGGGGGATCTTCTCTGGAAACACCATATATTTT
CDR3: CASSLDRGIFSGNTIYF

J: TRBJ2-7
size: -
length: 14
D: TRBD2
V: TRBV6-5
DNA: TGTGCCAGCAGTTCTCTAGCGGGGTACTACGAGCAGTACTTC
CDR3: CASSSLAGYYEQYF

J: TRBJ2-7
size: -
length: 16
D: TRBD2
V: TRBV4-1
DNA: TGCGCCAGCAGCCCAGGTCTGGCGGGGGTACTCTACGAGCAGTACTTC
CDR3: CASSPGLAGVLYEQYF

J: TRBJ2-7
size: -
length: 11
D: -
V: TRBV28
DNA: TGTGCCAGCACCCGGTACTACGAGCAGTACTTC
CDR3: CASTRYYEQYF

J: TRBJ1-5
size: -
length: 13
D: -
V: TRBV27
DNA: TGTGCCAGCAGTTTCGTAGCCAATCAGCCCCAGCATTTT
CDR3: CASSFVANQPQHF

J: TRBJ2-2
size: once
length: 14
D: TRBD2
V: TRBV10-3
DNA: TGTGCCAGCACGGGACTAGCGAACACCGGGGAGCTGTTTTTT
CDR3: CASTGLANTGELFF

J: TRBJ1-2
size: -
length: 18
D: TRBD1
V: TRBV19
DNA: TGTGCCAGTAGTCTGACCCTTCAACAGGGGGGACACCTCTATGGCTACACCTTC
CDR3: CASSLTLQQGGHLYGYTF

J: TRBJ1-6
size: -
length: 15
D: TRBD1
V: TRBV7-2
DNA: TGTGCCAGCAGCAGCTTGGGACAGGGTTATTCACCCCTCCACTTT
CDR3: CASSSLGQGYSPLHF

J: TRBJ1-1
size: once
length: 14
D: -
V: TRBV28
DNA: TGTGCCAGCGTACCGCTGGGAGCCAACACTGAAGCTTTCTTT
CDR3: CASVPLGANTEAFF

J: TRBJ2-2
size: -
length: 15
D: TRBD1
V: TRBV27
DNA: TGTGCCAGCATGTCGGGACAGTTGAACACCGGGGAGCTGTTTTTT
CDR3: CASMSGQLNTGELFF

J: TRBJ2-7
size: -
length: 15
D: -
V: TRBV7-8
DNA: TGTGCCAGCAGCTTACCGAGCAGGGGACCCTTCGAGCAGTACTTC
CDR3: CASSLPSRGPFEQYF

J: TRBJ2-7
size: -
length: 14
D: -
V: TRBV9
DNA: TGTGCCAGCAGCGCTTCCGGCGGTTCCTACGAGCAGTACTTC
CDR3: CASSASGGSYEQYF

J: TRBJ2-2
size: -
length: 13
D: TRBD2
V: TRBV28
DNA: TGTGCCAGCCTGGGACTAAACACCGGGGAGCTGTTTTTT
CDR3: CASLGLNTGELFF

J: TRBJ2-7
size: -
length: 12
D: -
V: TRBV29-1
DNA: TGCAGCGTTGCCGACAGCTCCTACGAGCAGTACTTC
CDR3: CSVADSSYEQYF

J: TRBJ2-1
size: -
length: 14
D: TRBD2
V: TRBV2
DNA: TGTGCCAGCAGGCAAGCGGGAGTGGTAAATGAGCAGTTCTTC
CDR3: CASRQAGVVNEQFF

J: TRBJ2-1
size: -
length: 15
D: -
V: TRBV27
DNA: TGTGCCAGCAGTGTACAACGAAGCTCCTACAATGAGCAGTTCTTC
CDR3: CASSVQRSSYNEQFF

J: TRBJ2-1
size: -
length: 17
D: TRBD2
V: TRBV3-1/TRBV3-2
DNA: TGTGCCAGCAGCCAAGATCAAGGACTAGCAATTTTGAATGAGCAGTTCTTC
CDR3: CASSQDQGLAILNEQFF

J: TRBJ1-2
size: once
length: 13
D: -
V: TRBV5-4
DNA: TGTGCCAGCAGTTCTGGAGCGTTTCGTGGCTACACCTTC
CDR3: CASSSGAFRGYTF

J: TRBJ2-2
size: -
length: 14
D: TRBD1
V: TRBV25-1
DNA: TGTGCCAGCAGGGGGACAGGGATCACCGGGGAGCTGTTTTTT
CDR3: CASRGTGITGELFF

J: TRBJ2-1
size: once
length: 15
D: -
V: TRBV10-3
DNA: TGTGCCATCAGTGTGCGGTCTGCGACGAGCAATGAGCAGTTCTTC
CDR3: CAISVRSATSNEQFF

J: TRBJ2-5
size: few
length: 15
D: TRBD2
V: TRBV15
DNA: TGTGCCACCAGCAGAGATTCTAGCGGCCAAGAGACCCAGTACTTC
CDR3: CATSRDSSGQETQYF

J: TRBJ2-3
size: -
length: 16
D: TRBD2
V: TRBV7-7
DNA: TGTGCCAGCAGCTTAGGTGTAGCGGGAGGAGGGGATACGCAGTATTTT
CDR3: CASSLGVAGGGDTQYF

J: TRBJ2-1
size: -
length: 20
D: TRBD2
V: TRBV7-8
DNA: TGTGCCAGCAGCTTGCGGATCGGGGGACTAGCGGGGAAAACCTACAATGAGCAGTTCTTC
CDR3: CASSLRIGGLAGKTYNEQFF

J: TRBJ2-2
size: -
length: 15
D: -
V: TRBV10-3
DNA: TGTGCCATCAGTGAGGGCAGGCTGAACACCGGGGAGCTGTTTTTT
CDR3: CAISEGRLNTGELFF

J: TRBJ2-3
size: -
length: 13
D: -
V: TRBV7-9
DNA: TGTGCCAGCAGCTTAGTGTCTCGAGATACGCAGTATTTT
CDR3: CASSLVSRDTQYF

J: TRBJ2-7
size: -
length: 16
D: TRBD2
V: TRBV4-1
DNA: TGCGCCAGCAGCCAAGTCATGACTAGCCCCTCCGGGGAGCAGTACTTC
CDR3: CASSQVMTSPSGEQYF

J: TRBJ2-1
size: -
length: 17
D: TRBD2
V: TRBV11-2
DNA: TGTGCCAGCAGCTTATTCTCCGGGACTAGCTCTTACAATGAGCAGTTCTTC
CDR3: CASSLFSGTSSYNEQFF

J: TRBJ2-7
size: -
length: 15
D: -
V: TRBV4-1
DNA: TGCGCCAGCAGCCCGGACGAGGGACTCTTCTACGAGCAGTACTTC
CDR3: CASSPDEGLFYEQYF

J: TRBJ2-5
size: -
length: 15
D: TRBD1
V: TRBV3-1/TRBV3-2
DNA: TGTGCCAGCAGCACCGGGACAGGGGGCCGAGAGACCCAGTACTTC
CDR3: CASSTGTGGRETQYF

J: TRBJ1-3
size: -
length: 14
D: -
V: TRBV7-8
DNA: TGTGCCAGCAGCCAAAGTGGGGGGGTGGACACCATATATTTT
CDR3: CASSQSGGVDTIYF

J: TRBJ2-2
size: -
length: 16
D: TRBD1
V: TRBV7-9
DNA: TGTGCCAGCAGCTTAGTAGGGGGGACAGGCACCGGGGAGCTGTTTTTT
CDR3: CASSLVGGTGTGELFF

J: TRBJ2-7
size: -
length: 14
D: -
V: TRBV7-8
DNA: TGTGCCAGCAGCTTAGTTCCTCCCCCTTACGAGCAGTACTTC
CDR3: CASSLVPPPYEQYF

J: TRBJ1-1
size: -
length: 14
D: -
V: TRBV2
DNA: TGTGCCAGCAGTGAAGACAGCAGGAGGGTGTCGGCTTTCTTT
CDR3: CASSEDSRRVSAFF

J: TRBJ2-7
size: -
length: 17
D: TRBD2
V: TRBV7-8
DNA: TGTGCCAGCAGCTTAATCCCCAGCGGGAGGGTTTACTACGAGCAGTACTTC
CDR3: CASSLIPSGRVYYEQYF

J: TRBJ2-3
size: -
length: 15
D: TRBD1
V: TRBV7-8
DNA: TGTGCCAGCAGTTCTAGGACAGGGGGTTCTGATACGCAGTATTTT
CDR3: CASSSRTGGSDTQYF

J: TRBJ2-1
size: -
length: 15
D: TRBD2
V: TRBV28
DNA: TGTGCCAGCAGGAGGGGACTAGCGGGAGTGGTTGAGCAGTTCTTC
CDR3: CASRRGLAGVVEQFF

J: TRBJ2-7
size: -
length: 17
D: TRBD2
V: TRBV7-2
DNA: TGTGCCAGCAGCTTAGGGACTAGCGGGGTCGTCCCGTACGAGCAGTACTTC
CDR3: CASSLGTSGVVPYEQYF

J: TRBJ1-1
size: -
length: 17
D: TRBD1
V: TRBV19
DNA: TGTGCCAGTAGTAAAGGGACAGGGATTCCCATGAACACTGAAGCTTTCTTT
CDR3: CASSKGTGIPMNTEAFF

J: TRBJ1-2
size: -
length: 16
D: -
V: TRBV27
DNA: TGTGCCAGCAGTTTAGAAGGGAGGGCCAGACGCTCGAGCTACACCTTC
CDR3: CASSLEGRARRSSYTF

J: TRBJ2-2
size: -
length: 13
D: -
V: TRBV11-2
DNA: TGTGCCAGCAACCCCAGGGTCTCCGGGGAGCTGTTTTTT
CDR3: CASNPRVSGELFF

J: TRBJ2-1
size: -
length: 15
D: TRBD2
V: TRBV4-1
DNA: TGCGCCAGCAGCCAACCCGGGACTAGCGGGAGGAAGCAGTTCTTC
CDR3: CASSQPGTSGRKQFF

J: TRBJ1-2
size: -
length: 15
D: TRBD1
V: TRBV28
DNA: TGTGCCAGCAGGGACAGGGGGTCTACTAACTATGGCTACACCTTC
CDR3: CASRDRGSTNYGYTF

J: TRBJ1-2
size: -
length: 13
D: -
V: TRBV5-1
DNA: TGCGCCAGCAGCGAGGAGGGTAACTATGGCTACACCTTC
CDR3: CASSEEGNYGYTF

J: TRBJ1-6
size: -
length: 12
D: -
V: TRBV24-1
DNA: TGTGCCACCAGTGATTTAGGAGGGCCACTCCACTTT
CDR3: CATSDLGGPLHF